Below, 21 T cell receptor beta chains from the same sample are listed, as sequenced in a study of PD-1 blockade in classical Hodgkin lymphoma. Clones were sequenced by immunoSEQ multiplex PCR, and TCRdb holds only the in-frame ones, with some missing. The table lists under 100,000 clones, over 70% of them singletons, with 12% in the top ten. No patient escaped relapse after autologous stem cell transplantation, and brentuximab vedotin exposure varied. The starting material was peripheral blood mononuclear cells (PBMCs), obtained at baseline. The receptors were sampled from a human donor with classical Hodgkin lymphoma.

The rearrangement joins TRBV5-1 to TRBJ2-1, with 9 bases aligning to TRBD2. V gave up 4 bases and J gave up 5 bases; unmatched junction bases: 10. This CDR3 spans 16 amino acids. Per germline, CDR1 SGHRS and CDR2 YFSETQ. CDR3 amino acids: CASSELGLAFDNEQFF. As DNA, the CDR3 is TGCGCCAGCAGCGAACTGGGACTAGCTTTCGACAATGAGCAGTTCTTC.

This chain's CDR3 is CASSLGQNGMRTGELFF. In DNA form, the CDR3 reads TGTGCCAGTAGTCTGGGGCAGAATGGTATGAGGACCGGGGAGCTGTTTTTT. The chain has TRBV19 and TRBJ2-2, with D tentatively TRBD1 (5 bases). This CDR3 is built from 17 residues. CDR1 LNHDA and CDR2 SQIVND come from the germline V gene (reference sequence). Trimming removed 5 bases at V and 5 bases at J, with 21 bases between.

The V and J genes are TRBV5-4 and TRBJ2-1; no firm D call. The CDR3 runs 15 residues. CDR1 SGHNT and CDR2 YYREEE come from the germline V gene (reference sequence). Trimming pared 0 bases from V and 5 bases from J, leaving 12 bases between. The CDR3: CASSLGGSPHNEQFF. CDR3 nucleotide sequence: TGTGCCAGCAGCTTGGGGGGTAGCCCCCACAATGAGCAGTTCTTC.

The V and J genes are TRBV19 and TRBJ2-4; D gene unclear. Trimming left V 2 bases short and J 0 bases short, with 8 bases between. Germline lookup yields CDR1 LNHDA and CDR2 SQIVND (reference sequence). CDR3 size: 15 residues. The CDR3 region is CASSISSGAKNIQYF. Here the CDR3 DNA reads TGTGCCAGTAGTATAAGTTCGGGAGCCAAAAACATTCAGTACTTC. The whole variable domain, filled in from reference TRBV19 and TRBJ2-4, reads DGGITQSPKYLFRKEGQNVTLSCEQNLNHDAMYWYRQDPGQGLRLIYYSQIVNDFQKGDIAEGYSVSREKKESFPLTVTSAQKNPTAFYLCASSISSGAKNIQYFGAGTRLSVL.

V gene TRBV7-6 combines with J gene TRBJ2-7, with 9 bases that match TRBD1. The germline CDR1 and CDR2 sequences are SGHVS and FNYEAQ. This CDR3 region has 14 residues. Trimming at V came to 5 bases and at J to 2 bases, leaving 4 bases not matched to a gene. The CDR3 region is CASSGGQGTYEQYF. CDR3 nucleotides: TGTGCCAGCAGCGGTGGACAGGGGACCTACGAGCAGTACTTC.

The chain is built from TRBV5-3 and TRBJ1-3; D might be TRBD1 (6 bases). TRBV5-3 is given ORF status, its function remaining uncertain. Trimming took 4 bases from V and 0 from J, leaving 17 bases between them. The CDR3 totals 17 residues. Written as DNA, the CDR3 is TGTGCCAGAAGCCGCGTGCGGGGGCACCCCTCTGGAAACACCATATATTTT. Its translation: CARSRVRGHPSGNTIYF.

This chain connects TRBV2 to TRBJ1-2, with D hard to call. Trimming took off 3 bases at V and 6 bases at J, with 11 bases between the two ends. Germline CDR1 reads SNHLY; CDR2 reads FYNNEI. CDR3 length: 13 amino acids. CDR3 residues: CASSETDRDGYTF. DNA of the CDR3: TGTGCCAGCAGTGAGACGGATCGAGATGGCTACACCTTC.

CDR3 sequence: CATAGTGKDQPQHF. CDR3 in DNA: TGCGCCACCGCCGGGACAGGGAAGGATCAGCCCCAGCATTTT. The chain links TRBV10-2 to TRBJ1-5; TRBD1 aligns across 9 bases. Germline V gives CDR1 WSHSY, CDR2 SAAADI. The CDR3 is 14 residues long. The trim removed 10 bases at V and 5 bases at J, leaving 9 bases unmatched.

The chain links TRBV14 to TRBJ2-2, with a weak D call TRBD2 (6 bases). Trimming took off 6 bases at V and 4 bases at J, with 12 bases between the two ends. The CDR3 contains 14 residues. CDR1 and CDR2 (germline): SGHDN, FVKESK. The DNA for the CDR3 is TGTGCCAGCAGTAACAGCGGGTCCACCGGGGAGCTGTTTTTT. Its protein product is CASSNSGSTGELFF.

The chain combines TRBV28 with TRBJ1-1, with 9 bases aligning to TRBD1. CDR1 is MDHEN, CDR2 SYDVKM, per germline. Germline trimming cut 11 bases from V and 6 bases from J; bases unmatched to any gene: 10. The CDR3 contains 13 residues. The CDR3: CAAERRQGAEAFF. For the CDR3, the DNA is TGTGCCGCCGAAAGACGACAGGGGGCTGAAGCTTTCTTT.

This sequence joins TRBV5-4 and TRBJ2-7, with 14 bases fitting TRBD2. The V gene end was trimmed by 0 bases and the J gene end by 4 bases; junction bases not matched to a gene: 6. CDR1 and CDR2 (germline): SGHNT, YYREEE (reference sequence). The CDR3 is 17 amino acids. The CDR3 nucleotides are TGTGCCAGCAGCTTGGGACTAGCGGGAGGGAACAGTTACGAGCAGTACTTC. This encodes CASSLGLAGGNSYEQYF.

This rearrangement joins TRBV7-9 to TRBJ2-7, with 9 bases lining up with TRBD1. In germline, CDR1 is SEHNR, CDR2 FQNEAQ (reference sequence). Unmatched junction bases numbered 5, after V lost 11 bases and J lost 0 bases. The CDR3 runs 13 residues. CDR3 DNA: TGTGCCGGGGGGACAGGGAACTCCTACGAGCAGTACTTC. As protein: CAGGTGNSYEQYF.

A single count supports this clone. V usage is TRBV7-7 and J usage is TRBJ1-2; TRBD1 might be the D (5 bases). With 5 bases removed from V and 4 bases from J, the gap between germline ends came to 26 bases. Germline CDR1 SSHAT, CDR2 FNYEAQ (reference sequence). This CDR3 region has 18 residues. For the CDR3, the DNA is TGTGCCAGCAGCCCGACAGATAAGTGCCGACGAAAGACCTATGGCTACACCTTC. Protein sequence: CASSPTDKCRRKTYGYTF.

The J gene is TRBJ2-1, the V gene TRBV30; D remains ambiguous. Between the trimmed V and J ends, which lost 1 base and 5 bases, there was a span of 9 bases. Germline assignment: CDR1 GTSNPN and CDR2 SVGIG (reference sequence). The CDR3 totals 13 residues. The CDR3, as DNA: TGTGCCTGGAGTGGGTCCGGGCACAATGAGCAGTTCTTC. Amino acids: CAWSGSGHNEQFF.

CDR3: CAISTGGTEAFF. The CDR3 DNA reads TGTGCCATCAGCACAGGCGGAACTGAAGCTTTCTTT. The gene calls are TRBV10-3 and TRBJ1-1; D is perhaps TRBD1 (5 bases). The CDR3 spans 12 residues. The germline V gene encodes CDR1 ENHRY and CDR2 SYGVKD. V shed 6 bases and J shed 5 bases, with 10 bases lying between them.

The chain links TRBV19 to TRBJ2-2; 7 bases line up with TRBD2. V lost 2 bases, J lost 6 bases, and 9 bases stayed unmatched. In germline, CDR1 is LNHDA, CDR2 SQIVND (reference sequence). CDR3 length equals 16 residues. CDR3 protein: CASSIFGGSGAGELFF. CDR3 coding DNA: TGTGCCAGTAGTATATTCGGCGGGAGCGGCGCCGGGGAGCTGTTTTTT. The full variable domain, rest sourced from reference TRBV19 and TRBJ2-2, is DGGITQSPKYLFRKEGQNVTLSCEQNLNHDAMYWYRQDPGQGLRLIYYSQIVNDFQKGDIAEGYSVSREKKESFPLTVTSAQKNPTAFYLCASSIFGGSGAGELFFGEGSRLTVL.

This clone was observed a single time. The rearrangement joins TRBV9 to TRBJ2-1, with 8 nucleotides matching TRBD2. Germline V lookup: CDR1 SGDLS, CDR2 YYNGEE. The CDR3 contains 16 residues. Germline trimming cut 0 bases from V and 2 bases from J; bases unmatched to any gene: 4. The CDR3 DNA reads TGTGCCAGCAGCGTAGGAACTAGCGGAGCCTACAATGAGCAGTTCTTC. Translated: CASSVGTSGAYNEQFF.

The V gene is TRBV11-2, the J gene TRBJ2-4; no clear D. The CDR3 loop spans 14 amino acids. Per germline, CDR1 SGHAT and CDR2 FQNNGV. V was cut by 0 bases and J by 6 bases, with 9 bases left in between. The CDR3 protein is CASSLEPSANIQYF. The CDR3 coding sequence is TGTGCCAGCAGCTTAGAGCCTTCAGCAAACATTCAGTACTTC.

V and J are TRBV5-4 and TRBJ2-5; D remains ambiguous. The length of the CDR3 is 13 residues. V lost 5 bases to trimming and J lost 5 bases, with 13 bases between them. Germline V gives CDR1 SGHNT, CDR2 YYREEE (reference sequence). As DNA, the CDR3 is TGTGCCAGCAGGGGTTCCAGGTGGGAGACCCAGTACTTC. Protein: CASRGSRWETQYF.

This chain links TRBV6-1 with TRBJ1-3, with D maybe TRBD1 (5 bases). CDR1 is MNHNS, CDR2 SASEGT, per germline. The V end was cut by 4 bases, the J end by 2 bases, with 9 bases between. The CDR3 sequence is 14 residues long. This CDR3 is CASSVGTPGNTIYF. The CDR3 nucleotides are TGTGCCAGCAGTGTGGGGACTCCTGGAAACACCATATATTTT.

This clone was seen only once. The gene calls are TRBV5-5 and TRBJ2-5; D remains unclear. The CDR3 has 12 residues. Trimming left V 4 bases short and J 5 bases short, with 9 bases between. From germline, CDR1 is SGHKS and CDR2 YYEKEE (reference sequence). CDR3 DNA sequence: TGTGCCAGCAGCCCGGCACGGGAGACCCAGTACTTC. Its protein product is CASSPARETQYF.